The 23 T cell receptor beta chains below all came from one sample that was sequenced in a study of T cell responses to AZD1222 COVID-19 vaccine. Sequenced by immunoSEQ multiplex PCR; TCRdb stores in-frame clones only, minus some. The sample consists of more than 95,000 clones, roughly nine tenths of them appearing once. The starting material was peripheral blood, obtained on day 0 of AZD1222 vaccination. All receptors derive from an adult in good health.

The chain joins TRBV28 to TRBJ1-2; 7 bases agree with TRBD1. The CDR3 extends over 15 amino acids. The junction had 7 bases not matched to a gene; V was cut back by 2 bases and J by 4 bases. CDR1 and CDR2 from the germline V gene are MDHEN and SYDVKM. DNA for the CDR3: TGTGCCAGCAGTTTAAGGCAGGGGGTTCTCTATGGCTACACCTTC. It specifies CASSLRQGVLYGYTF.

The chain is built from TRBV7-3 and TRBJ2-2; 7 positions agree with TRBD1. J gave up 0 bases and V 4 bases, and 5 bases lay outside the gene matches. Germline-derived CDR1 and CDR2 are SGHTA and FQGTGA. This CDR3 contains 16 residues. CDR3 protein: CASSSRQGPNTGELFF. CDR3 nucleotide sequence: TGTGCCAGCAGCTCCCGACAGGGCCCGAACACCGGGGAGCTGTTTTTT. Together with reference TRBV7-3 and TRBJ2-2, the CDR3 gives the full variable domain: GAGVSQTPSNKVTEKGKYVELRCDPISGHTALYWYRQSLGQGPEFLIYFQGTGAADDSGLPNDRFFAVRPEGSVSTLKIQRTERGDSAVYLCASSSRQGPNTGELFFGEGSRLTVL.

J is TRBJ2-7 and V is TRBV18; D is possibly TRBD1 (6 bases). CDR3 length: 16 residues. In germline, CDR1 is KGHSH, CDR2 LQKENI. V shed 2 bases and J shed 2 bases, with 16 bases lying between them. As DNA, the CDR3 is TGTGCCAGCTCACCAGTACAGGGTGGGGTAACCTACGAGCAGTACTTC. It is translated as CASSPVQGGVTYEQYF.

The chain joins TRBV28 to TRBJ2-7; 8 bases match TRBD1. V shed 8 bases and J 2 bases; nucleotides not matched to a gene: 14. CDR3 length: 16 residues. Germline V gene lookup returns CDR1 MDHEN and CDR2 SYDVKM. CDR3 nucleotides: TGTGCCAGCGCCCCAAGAGGGCAGGGGGCTCCCTACGAGCAGTACTTC. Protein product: CASAPRGQGAPYEQYF. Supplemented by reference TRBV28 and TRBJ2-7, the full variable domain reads DVKVTQSSRYLVKRTGEKVFLECVQDMDHENMFWYRQDPGLGLRLIYFSYDVKMKEKGDIPEGYSVSREKKERFSLILESASTNQTSMYLCASAPRGQGAPYEQYFGPGTRLTVT.

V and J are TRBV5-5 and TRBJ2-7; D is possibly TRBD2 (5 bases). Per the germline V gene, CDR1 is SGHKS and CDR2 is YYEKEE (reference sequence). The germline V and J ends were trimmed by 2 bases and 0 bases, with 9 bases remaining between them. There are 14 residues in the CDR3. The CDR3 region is CASSFRRSSYEQYF. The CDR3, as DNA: TGTGCCAGCAGCTTTAGGAGGTCCTCCTACGAGCAGTACTTC.

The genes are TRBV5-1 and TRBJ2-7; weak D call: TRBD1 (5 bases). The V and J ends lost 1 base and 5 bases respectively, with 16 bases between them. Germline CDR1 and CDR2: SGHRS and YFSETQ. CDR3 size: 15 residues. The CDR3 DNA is TGCGCCAGCAGCTTGCAGGGATCTGTCTTTAACGAGCAGTACTTC. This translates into CASSLQGSVFNEQYF.

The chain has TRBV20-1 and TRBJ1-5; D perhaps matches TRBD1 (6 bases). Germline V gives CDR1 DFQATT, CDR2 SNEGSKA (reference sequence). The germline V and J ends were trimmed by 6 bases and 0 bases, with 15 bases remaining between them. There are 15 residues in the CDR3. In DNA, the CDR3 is TGCAGTGCGAGTAGGGGGGGTTCTAGCAATCAGCCCCAGCATTTT. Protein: CSASRGGSSNQPQHF.

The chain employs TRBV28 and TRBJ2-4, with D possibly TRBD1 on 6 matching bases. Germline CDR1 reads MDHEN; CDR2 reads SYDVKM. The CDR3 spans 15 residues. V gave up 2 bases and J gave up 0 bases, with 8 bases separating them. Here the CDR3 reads CASSLRTVAKNIQYF. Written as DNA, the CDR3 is TGTGCCAGCAGTTTAAGGACAGTAGCCAAAAACATTCAGTACTTC.

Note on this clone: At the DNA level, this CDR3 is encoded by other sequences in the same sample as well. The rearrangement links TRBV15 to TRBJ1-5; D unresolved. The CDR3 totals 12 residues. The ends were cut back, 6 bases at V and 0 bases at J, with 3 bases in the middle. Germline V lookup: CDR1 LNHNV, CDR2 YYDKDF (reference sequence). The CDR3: CATSNSNQPQHF. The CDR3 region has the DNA TGTGCCACCAGTAATAGCAATCAGCCCCAGCATTTT.

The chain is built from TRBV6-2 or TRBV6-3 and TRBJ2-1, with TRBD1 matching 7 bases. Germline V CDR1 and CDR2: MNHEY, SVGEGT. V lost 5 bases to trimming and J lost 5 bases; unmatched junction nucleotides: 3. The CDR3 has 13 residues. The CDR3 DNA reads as TGTGCCAGCAGTGAGGACAGGCACAATGAGCAGTTCTTC. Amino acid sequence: CASSEDRHNEQFF.

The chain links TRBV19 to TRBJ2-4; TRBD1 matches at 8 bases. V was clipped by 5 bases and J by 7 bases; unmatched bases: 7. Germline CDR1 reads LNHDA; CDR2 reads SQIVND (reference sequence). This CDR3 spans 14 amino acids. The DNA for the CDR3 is TGTGCCAGTAGTTACGGACAGGGTCGGAACATTCAGTACTTC. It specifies CASSYGQGRNIQYF.

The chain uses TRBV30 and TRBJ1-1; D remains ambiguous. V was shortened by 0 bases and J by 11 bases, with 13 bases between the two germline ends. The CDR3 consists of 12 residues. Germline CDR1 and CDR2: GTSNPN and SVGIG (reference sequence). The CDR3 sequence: CAWSVRGFDAFF. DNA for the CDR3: TGTGCCTGGAGTGTACGTGGGTTTGATGCTTTCTTT.

CDR3 sequence (DNA): TGTGCCAGCCAAGCAACAGGGGTGGGTAATCAGCCCCAGCATTTT. It encodes CASQATGVGNQPQHF. This chain uses TRBV2 with TRBJ1-5, with TRBD1 matching over 7 bases. Germline V gives CDR1 SNHLY, CDR2 FYNNEI. There are 15 residues in the CDR3. V lost 8 bases, J lost 4 bases, and 11 bases stayed unmatched. The full variable domain, completed using reference TRBV2 and TRBJ1-5, is EPEVTQTPSHQVTQMGQEVILRCVPISNHLYFYWYRQILGQKVEFLVSFYNNEISEKSEIFDDQFSVERPDGSNFTLKIRSTKLEDSAMYFCASQATGVGNQPQHFGDGTRLSIL.

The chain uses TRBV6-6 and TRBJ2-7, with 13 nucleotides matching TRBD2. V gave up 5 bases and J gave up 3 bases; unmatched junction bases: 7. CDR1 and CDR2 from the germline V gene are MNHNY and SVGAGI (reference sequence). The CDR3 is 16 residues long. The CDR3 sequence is CASSPTTSGGVYEQYF. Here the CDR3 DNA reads TGTGCCAGCAGTCCTACTACTAGCGGGGGGGTCTACGAGCAGTACTTC.

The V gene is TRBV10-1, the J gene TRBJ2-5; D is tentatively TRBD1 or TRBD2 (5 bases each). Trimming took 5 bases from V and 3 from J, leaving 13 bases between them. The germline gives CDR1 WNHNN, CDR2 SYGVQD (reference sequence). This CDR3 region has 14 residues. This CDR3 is CASSKPGTKETQYF. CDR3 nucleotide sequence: TGCGCCAGCAGTAAACCCGGGACCAAAGAGACCCAGTACTTC.

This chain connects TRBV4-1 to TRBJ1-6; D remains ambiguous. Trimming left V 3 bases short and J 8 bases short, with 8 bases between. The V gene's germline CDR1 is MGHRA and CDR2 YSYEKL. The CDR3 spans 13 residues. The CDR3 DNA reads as TGCGCCAGCAGCCAGGGTATGGATTCACCCCTCCACTTT. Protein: CASSQGMDSPLHF.

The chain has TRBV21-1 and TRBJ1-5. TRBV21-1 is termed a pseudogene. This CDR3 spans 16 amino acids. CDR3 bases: TGTGCCAGCATCCCAAGGCGCGAATCGAGCAATCAGCCCCAGCATTTT. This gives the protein CASIPRRESSNQPQHF.

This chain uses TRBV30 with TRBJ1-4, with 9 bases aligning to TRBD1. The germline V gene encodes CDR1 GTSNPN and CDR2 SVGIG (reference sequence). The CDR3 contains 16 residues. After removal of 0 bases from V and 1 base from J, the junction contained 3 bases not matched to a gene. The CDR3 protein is CAWSVGQGVTNEKLFF. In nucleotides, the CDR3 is TGTGCCTGGAGTGTGGGACAGGGAGTAACTAATGAAAAACTGTTTTTT.

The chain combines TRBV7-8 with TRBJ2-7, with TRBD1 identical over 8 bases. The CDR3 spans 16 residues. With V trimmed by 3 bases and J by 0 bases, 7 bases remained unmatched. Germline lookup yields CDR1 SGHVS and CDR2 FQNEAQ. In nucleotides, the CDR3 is TGTGCCAGCAGCTTTACCGGGACAGGAAGCTCCTACGAGCAGTACTTC. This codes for CASSFTGTGSSYEQYF.

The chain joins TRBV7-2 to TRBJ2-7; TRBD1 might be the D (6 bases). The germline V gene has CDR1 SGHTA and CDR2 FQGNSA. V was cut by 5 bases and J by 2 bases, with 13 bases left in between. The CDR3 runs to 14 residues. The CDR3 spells CASSPRGLTYEQYF. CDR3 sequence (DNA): TGTGCCAGCAGCCCCAGGGGCCTTACCTACGAGCAGTACTTC.

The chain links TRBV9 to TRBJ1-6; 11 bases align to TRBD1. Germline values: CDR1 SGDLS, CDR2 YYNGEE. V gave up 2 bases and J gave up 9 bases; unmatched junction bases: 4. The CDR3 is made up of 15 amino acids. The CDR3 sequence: CASSVGTGGSSPLHF. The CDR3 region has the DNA TGTGCCAGCAGCGTGGGGACAGGGGGTAGTTCACCCCTCCACTTT.

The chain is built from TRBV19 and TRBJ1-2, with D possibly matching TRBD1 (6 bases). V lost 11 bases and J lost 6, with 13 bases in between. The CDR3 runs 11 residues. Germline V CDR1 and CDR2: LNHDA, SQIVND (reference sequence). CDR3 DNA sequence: TGTGCCGGTCAGGGGAAGAATGGCTACACCTTC. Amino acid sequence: CAGQGKNGYTF.

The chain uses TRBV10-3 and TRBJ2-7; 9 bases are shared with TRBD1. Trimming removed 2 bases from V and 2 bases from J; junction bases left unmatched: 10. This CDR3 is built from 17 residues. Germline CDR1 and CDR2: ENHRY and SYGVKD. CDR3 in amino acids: CAISERNTGGDPYEQYF. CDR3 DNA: TGTGCCATCAGTGAGCGAAATACAGGGGGCGACCCCTACGAGCAGTACTTC.